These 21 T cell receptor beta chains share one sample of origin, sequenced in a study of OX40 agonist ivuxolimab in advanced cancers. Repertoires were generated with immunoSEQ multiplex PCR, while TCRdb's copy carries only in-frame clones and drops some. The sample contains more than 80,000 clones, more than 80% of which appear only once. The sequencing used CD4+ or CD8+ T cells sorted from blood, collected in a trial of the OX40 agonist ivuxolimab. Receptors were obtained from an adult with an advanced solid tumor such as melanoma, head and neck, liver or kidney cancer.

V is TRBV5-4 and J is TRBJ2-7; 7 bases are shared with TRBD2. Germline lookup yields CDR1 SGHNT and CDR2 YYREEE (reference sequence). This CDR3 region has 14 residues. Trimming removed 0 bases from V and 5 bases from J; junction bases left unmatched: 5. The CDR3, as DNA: TGTGCCAGCAGCTTGGAGGGCGGGAGTCACGAGCAGTACTTC. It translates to CASSLEGGSHEQYF. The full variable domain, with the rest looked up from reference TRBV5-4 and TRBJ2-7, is ETGVTQSPTHLIKTRGQQVTLRCSSQSGHNTVSWYQQALGQGPQFIFQYYREEENGRGNFPPRFSGLQFPNYSSELNVNALELDDSALYLCASSLEGGSHEQYFGPGTRLTVT.

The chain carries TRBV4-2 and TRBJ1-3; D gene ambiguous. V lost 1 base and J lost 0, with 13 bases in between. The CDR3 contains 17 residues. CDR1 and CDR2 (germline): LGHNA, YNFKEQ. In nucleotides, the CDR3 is TGTGCCAGCAGCCAAGTCGGCAGGAGTTACTCTGGAAACACCATATATTTT. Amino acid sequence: CASSQVGRSYSGNTIYF.

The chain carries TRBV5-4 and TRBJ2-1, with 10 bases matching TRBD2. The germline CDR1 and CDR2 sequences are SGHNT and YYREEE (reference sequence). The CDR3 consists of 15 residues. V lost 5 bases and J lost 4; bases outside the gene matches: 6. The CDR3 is CASRTEREGYNEQFF. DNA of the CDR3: TGTGCCAGCAGGACAGAGCGGGAGGGATACAATGAGCAGTTCTTC.

The CDR3 region has the DNA TGCGCCAGCAGCTTGGGGGGCGGAGCAATCTACGAGCAGTACTTC. This encodes CASSLGGGAIYEQYF. The chain combines TRBV5-1 with TRBJ2-7; tentatively, D is TRBD1 (5 bases). V was shortened by 0 bases and J by 3 bases, with 13 bases between the two germline ends. The CDR3 sequence is 15 residues long. CDR1 SGHRS and CDR2 YFSETQ come from the germline V gene.

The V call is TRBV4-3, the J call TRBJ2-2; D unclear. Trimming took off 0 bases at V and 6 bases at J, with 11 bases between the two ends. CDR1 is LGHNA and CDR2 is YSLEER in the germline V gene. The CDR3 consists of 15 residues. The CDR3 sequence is CASSQDYPRAGELFF. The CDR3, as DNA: TGCGCCAGCAGCCAAGATTATCCCCGGGCCGGGGAGCTGTTTTTT.

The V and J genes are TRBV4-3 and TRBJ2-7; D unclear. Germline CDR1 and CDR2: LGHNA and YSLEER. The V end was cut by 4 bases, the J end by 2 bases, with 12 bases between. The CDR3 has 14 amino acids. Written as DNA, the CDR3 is TGCGCCAGCAGCCCCCGAGAAAGGACCTACGAGCAGTACTTC. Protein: CASSPRERTYEQYF.

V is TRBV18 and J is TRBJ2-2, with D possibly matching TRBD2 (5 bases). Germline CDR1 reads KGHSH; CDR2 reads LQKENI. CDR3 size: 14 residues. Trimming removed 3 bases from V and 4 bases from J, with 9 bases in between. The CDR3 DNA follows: TGTGCCAGCTCACCCACCCGGGGCACCGGGGAGCTGTTTTTT. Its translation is CASSPTRGTGELFF.

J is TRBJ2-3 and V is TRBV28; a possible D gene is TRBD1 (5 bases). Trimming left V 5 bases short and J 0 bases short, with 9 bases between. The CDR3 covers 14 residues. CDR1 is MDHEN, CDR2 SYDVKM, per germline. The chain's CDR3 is CASSAPGSTDTQYF. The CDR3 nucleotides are TGTGCCAGCAGTGCCCCAGGGAGCACAGATACGCAGTATTTT.

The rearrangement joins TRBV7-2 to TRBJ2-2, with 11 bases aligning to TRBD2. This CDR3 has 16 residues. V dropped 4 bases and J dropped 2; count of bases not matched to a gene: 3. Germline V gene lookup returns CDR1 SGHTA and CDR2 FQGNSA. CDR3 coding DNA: TGTGCCAGCAGCTACGGGACTAGCGGAAACACCGGGGAGCTGTTTTTT. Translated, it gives CASSYGTSGNTGELFF. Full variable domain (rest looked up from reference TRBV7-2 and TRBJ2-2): GAGVSQSPSNKVTEKGKDVELRCDPISGHTALYWYRQSLGQGLEFLIYFQGNSAPDKSGLPSDRFSAERTGGSVSTLTIQRTQQEDSAVYLCASSYGTSGNTGELFFGEGSRLTVL.

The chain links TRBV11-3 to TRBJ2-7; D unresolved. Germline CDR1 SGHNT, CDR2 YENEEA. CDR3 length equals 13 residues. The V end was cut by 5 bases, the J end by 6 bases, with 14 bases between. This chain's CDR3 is CASSQSWGREQYF. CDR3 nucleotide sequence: TGTGCCAGCAGCCAGTCATGGGGTCGCGAGCAGTACTTC.

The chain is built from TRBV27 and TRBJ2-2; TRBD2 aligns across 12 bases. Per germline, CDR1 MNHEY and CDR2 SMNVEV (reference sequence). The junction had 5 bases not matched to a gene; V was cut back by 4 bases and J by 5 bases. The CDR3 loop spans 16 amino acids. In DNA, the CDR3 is TGTGCCAGCAGTTCGACTAGCGGGGGCGGGACCGGGGAGCTGTTTTTT. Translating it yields CASSSTSGGGTGELFF.

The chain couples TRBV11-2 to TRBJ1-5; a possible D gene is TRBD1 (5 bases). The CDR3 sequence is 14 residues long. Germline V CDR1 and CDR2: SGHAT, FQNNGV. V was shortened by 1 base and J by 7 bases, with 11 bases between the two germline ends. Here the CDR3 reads CASSLAGGQQPQHF. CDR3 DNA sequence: TGTGCCAGCAGCTTAGCGGGGGGTCAACAGCCCCAGCATTTT.

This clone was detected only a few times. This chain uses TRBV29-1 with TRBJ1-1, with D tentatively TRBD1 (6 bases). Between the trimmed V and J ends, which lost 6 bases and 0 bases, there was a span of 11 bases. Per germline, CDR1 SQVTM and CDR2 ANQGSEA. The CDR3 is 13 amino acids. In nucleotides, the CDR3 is TGCAGCGTAGCGGGACACATGAACACTGAAGCTTTCTTT. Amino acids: CSVAGHMNTEAFF.

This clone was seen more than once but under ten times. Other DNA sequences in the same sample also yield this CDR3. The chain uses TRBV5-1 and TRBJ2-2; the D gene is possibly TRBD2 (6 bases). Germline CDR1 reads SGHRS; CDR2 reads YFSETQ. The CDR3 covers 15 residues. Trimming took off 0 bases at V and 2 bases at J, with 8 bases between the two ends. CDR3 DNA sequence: TGCGCCAGCAGCTTGGGCGGGACTAACACCGGGGAGCTGTTTTTT. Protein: CASSLGGTNTGELFF. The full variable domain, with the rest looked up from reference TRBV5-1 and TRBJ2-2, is KAGVTQTPRYLIKTRGQQVTLSCSPISGHRSVSWYQQTPGQGLQFLFEYFSETQRNKGNFPGRFSGRQFSNSRSEMNVSTLELGDSALYLCASSLGGTNTGELFFGEGSRLTVL.

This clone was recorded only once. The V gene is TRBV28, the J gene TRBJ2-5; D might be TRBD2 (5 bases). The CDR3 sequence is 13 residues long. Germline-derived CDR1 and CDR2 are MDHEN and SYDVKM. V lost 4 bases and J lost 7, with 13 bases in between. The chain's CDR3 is CASSSGGSWTQYF. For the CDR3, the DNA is TGTGCCAGCAGTTCCGGCGGGTCGTGGACCCAGTACTTC.

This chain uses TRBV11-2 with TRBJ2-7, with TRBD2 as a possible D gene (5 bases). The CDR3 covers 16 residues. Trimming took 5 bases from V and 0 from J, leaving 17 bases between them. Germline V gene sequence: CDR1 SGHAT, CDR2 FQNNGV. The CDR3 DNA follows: TGTGCCAGCAGCCCGTCTAGGACGGCGGGCTCCTACGAGCAGTACTTC. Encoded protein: CASSPSRTAGSYEQYF.

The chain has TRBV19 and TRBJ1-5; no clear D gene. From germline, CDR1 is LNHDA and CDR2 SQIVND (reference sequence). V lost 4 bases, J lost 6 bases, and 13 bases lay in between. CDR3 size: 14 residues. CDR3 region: CASSKTEHRQPQHF. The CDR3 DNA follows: TGTGCCAGTAGTAAGACGGAGCACCGTCAGCCCCAGCATTTT.

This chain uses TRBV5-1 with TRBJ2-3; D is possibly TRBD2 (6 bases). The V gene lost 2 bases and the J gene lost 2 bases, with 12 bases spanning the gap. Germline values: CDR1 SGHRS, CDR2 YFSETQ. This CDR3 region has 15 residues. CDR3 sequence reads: CASSFGGRSTDTQYF. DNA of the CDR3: TGCGCCAGCAGCTTCGGGGGACGGTCCACAGATACGCAGTATTTT.

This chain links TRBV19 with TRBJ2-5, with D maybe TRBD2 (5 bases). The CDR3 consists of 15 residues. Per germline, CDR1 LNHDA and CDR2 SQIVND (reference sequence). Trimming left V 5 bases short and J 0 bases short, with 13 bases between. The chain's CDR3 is CASSPGGTYQETQYF. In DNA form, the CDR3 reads TGTGCCAGTAGTCCAGGAGGCACGTACCAAGAGACCCAGTACTTC.

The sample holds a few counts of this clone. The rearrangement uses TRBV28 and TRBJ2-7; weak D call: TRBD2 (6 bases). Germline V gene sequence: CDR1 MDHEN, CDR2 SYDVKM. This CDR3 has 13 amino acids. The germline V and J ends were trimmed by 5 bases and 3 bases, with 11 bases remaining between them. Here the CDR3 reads CASSPGALYEQYF. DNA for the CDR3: TGTGCCAGCAGTCCGGGAGCCCTCTACGAGCAGTACTTC.

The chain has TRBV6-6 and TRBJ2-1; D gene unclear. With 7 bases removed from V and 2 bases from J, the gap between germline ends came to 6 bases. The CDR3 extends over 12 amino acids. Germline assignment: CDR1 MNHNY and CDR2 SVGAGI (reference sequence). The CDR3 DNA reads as TGTGCCAGCAAGACAACCTACAATGAGCAGTTCTTC. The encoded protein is CASKTTYNEQFF.